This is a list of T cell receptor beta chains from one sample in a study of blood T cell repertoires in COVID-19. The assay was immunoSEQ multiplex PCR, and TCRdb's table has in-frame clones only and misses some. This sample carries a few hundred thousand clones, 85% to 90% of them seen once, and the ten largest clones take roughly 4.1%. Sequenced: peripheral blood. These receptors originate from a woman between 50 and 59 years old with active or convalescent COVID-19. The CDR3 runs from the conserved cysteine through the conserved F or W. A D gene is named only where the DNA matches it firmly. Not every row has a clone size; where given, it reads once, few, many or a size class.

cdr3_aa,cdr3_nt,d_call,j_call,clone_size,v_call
CASSPPGINQPQHF,TGTGCCAGCTCACCACCCGGGATCAATCAGCCCCAGCATTTT,NA,TRBJ1-5,NA,TRBV18
CASSFDRGVTGELFF,TGTGCCAGCAGTTTCGACAGGGGAGTCACCGGGGAGCTGTTTTTT,TRBD1,TRBJ2-2,NA,TRBV6-5
CAWKAGNTEAFF,TGTGCCTGGAAGGCAGGGAACACTGAAGCTTTCTTT,NA,TRBJ1-1,many,TRBV30
CASSLEGQVRNTGELFF,TGTGCCAGCAGCTTAGAGGGACAGGTGCGAAACACCGGGGAGCTGTTTTTT,TRBD1,TRBJ2-2,NA,TRBV13
CASSPGTGGRYGYTF,TGTGCCAGCAGCCCGGGGACAGGGGGCAGGTATGGCTACACCTTC,TRBD1,TRBJ1-2,NA,TRBV7-2
CASSYPRGYYSNQPQHF,TGTGCCAGCAGTTACCCCAGGGGGTATTATAGCAATCAGCCCCAGCATTTT,TRBD1,TRBJ1-5,NA,TRBV6-2/TRBV6-3
CASSLAGQILITRTETQYF,TGTGCCAGCAGCTTAGCGGGGCAGATCTTAATAACAAGGACAGAGACCCAGTACTTC,NA,TRBJ2-5,NA,TRBV7-6
CATSDHRDSSTDTQYF,TGTGCCACCAGTGATCACCGGGACAGTAGCACAGATACGCAGTATTTT,TRBD1,TRBJ2-3,NA,TRBV24-1
CASSIGTALANVLTF,TGTGCCAGTAGTATAGGGACAGCTTTAGCCAACGTCCTGACTTTC,NA,TRBJ2-6,NA,TRBV19
CASTRRGYQETQYF,TGCGCCAGCACACGGCGGGGCTATCAAGAGACCCAGTACTTC,NA,TRBJ2-5,NA,TRBV10-1
CASSLFFRGIEQYF,TGTGCCAGCAGCTTATTCTTTCGGGGTATCGAGCAGTACTTC,NA,TRBJ2-7,NA,TRBV7-2
CASVSCETLTNEKLFF,TGTGCCAGCGTAAGTTGCGAAACTCTCACTAATGAAAAACTGTTTTTT,NA,TRBJ1-4,NA,TRBV7-2
CARRGLGWGIFYSYEQYF,TGCGCCAGAAGGGGACTCGGTTGGGGAATCTTTTACTCCTACGAGCAGTACTTC,NA,TRBJ2-7,NA,TRBV4-3
CASSYGGGTGNSYGYTF,TGCGCCAGCAGCTATGGGGGCGGGACAGGGAATAGCTATGGCTACACCTTC,TRBD1,TRBJ1-2,NA,TRBV5-1
CAWNSLGSYGYTF,TGTGCCTGGAATTCCCTGGGCAGCTATGGCTACACCTTC,NA,TRBJ1-2,NA,TRBV30
CASSPSLIGVSDYGYTF,TGTGCCAGCTCACCCTCGTTAATAGGGGTATCCGACTATGGCTACACCTTC,NA,TRBJ1-2,NA,TRBV18
CASSLGTSVREDTQYF,TGTGCCAGCAGCTTAGGGACTAGCGTCAGAGAGGATACGCAGTATTTT,TRBD2,TRBJ2-3,NA,TRBV7-9
CASSLGQGFRTEAFF,TGTGCCAGCAGTCTGGGACAGGGGTTTAGGACTGAAGCTTTCTTT,TRBD1,TRBJ1-1,NA,TRBV28
CASSFRTGSSLGYGYTF,TGTGCCAGCAGTTTTCGGACAGGGTCGAGTTTGGGCTATGGCTACACCTTC,TRBD1,TRBJ1-2,NA,TRBV27
CASSSPGSMGTDTQYF,TGTGCCAGCAGCTCCCCGGGTAGCATGGGCACAGATACGCAGTATTTT,NA,TRBJ2-3,NA,TRBV7-6
CASSRDYPTDTQYF,TGTGCCAGCAGTCGGGACTACCCCACAGATACGCAGTATTTT,TRBD2,TRBJ2-3,once,TRBV6-5
CASSYSPVADTQYF,TGTGCCAGCAGTTACTCGCCGGTGGCAGATACGCAGTATTTT,NA,TRBJ2-3,NA,TRBV6-5
CASSQVGGVGTETQYF,TGCGCCAGCAGCCAAGTCGGAGGGGTAGGAACGGAGACCCAGTACTTC,NA,TRBJ2-5,NA,TRBV4-3
CASSSRTSGTYNEQFF,TGTGCCAGCAGCTCCCGGACTAGCGGAACCTACAATGAGCAGTTCTTC,TRBD2,TRBJ2-1,NA,TRBV3-1/TRBV3-2
CASSSSAAQYF,TGTGCCAGCAGCAGCTCAGCGGCGCAGTATTTT,NA,TRBJ2-3,NA,TRBV12-3/TRBV12-4